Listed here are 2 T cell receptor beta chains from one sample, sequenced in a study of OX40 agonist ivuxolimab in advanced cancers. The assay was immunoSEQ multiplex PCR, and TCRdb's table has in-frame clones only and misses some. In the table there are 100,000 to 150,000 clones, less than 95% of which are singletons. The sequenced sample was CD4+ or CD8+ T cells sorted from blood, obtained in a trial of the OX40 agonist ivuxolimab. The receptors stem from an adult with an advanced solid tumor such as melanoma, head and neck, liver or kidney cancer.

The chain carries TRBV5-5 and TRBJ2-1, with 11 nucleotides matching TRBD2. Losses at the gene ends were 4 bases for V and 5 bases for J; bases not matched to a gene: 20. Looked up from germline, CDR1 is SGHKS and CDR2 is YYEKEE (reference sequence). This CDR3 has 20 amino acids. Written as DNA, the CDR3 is TGTGCCAGCAGCGCTTACCGGGACCGAGTAAGACTAGCGGGAAACAATGAGCAGTTCTTC. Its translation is CASSAYRDRVRLAGNNEQFF.

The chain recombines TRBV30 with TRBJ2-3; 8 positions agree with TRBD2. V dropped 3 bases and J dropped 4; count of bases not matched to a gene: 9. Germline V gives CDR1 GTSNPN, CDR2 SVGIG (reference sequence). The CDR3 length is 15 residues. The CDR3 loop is CAWRGKRELSDTQYF. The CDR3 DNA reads TGTGCCTGGAGGGGGAAGCGGGAGTTATCAGATACGCAGTATTTT. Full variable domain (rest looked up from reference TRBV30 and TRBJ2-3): SQTIHQWPATLVQPVGSPLSLECTVEGTSNPNLYWYRQAAGRGLQLLFYSVGIGQISSEVPQNLSASRPQDRQFILSSKKLLLSDSGFYLCAWRGKRELSDTQYFGPGTRLTVL.